The clone carrying this TCR beta chain has at least ten counts. The length of the CDR3 is 16 residues. The J segment lost 2 bases and the V segment lost 2 bases, leaving 6 bases of the junction unmatched. CDR1 SGHKS and CDR2 YYEKEE come from the germline V gene (reference sequence). TCRdb re-called the 5' RACE reads through MiXCR, storing one row per CDR3 protein. The sample holds about 21,000 distinct CDR3 sequences, about 15% seen once. This entry comes from a study of neurological immune-mediated disorders. This rearrangement joins TRBV5-5 to TRBJ2-2; 7 bases line up with TRBD1. This receptor was identified in a female donor with HTLV-1-associated myelopathy (HAM/TSP). The sample taken for sequencing was PBMCs. In DNA form, the CDR3 reads TGTGCCAGCAGCTTTCTGGGACAGAGAAACACCGGGGAGCTGTTTTTT. Its translation: CASSFLGQRNTGELFF.